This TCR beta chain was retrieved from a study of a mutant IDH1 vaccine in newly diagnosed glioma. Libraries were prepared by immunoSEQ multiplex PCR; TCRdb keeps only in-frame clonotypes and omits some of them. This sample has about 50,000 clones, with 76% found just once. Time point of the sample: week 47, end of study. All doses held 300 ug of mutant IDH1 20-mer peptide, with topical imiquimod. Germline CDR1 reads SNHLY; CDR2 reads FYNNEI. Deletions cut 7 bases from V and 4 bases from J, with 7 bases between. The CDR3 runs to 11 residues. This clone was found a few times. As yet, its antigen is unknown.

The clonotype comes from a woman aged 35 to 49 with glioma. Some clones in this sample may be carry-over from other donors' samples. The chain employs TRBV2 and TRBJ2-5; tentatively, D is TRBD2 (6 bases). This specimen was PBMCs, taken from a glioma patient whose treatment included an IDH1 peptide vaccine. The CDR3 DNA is TGTGCCAGCAAACTAGCAGAGACCCAGTACTTC. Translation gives CASKLAETQYF.